The rows below give T cell receptor beta chains drawn from one sample of a study of CD8+ T cells in alopecia areata. Some clones are missing from TCRdb's copy, which holds only in-frame ones; the method was immunoSEQ multiplex PCR. The sample records approximately 150,000 clones, about 61% being singletons. The sample consisted of CD4+ T cells sorted from blood, taken between weeks 55 and 70, from a patient treated with tofacitinib. These receptors originate from a human donor with alopecia areata. CDR3s include the opening cysteine and the closing phenylalanine or tryptophan. The D gene is left open where the match is weak. Size values are once, few and many counts, or a class for expanded clones, and some rows have none.

clone_size	d_call	v_call	j_call	cdr3_aa	cdr3_nt
few	TRBD2	TRBV7-8	TRBJ2-7	CASSLELSPAGEPSKEQYF	TGTGCCAGCAGCCTCGAACTTAGTCCAGCGGGGGAACCTTCGAAAGAGCAGTACTTC
.	.	TRBV20-1	TRBJ2-1	CSASMGNEQFF	TGCAGTGCTAGTATGGGCAATGAGCAGTTCTTC
once	.	TRBV7-7	TRBJ2-5	CASSPGQTRETQYF	TGTGCCAGCAGCCCCGGGCAGACGCGGGAGACCCAGTACTTC
few	TRBD1	TRBV5-1	TRBJ1-4	CASSLQGYNEKLFF	TGCGCCAGCAGCTTACAGGGGTACAATGAAAAACTGTTTTTT
.	.	TRBV7-9	TRBJ2-1	CASSSRDSSGNEQFF	TGTGCCAGCAGCTCTAGGGACTCCTCGGGGAATGAGCAGTTCTTC
.	TRBD1	TRBV27	TRBJ1-6	CASTTTGNSPLHF	TGTGCCAGCACCACGACAGGGAATTCACCCCTCCACTTT
many	.	TRBV5-1	TRBJ1-2	CASSLSSPYGYTF	TGCGCCAGCAGCTTGAGCTCTCCCTATGGCTACACCTTC
.	.	TRBV9	TRBJ1-1	CASSWQGTPNTEAFF	TGTGCCAGCAGCTGGCAGGGGACCCCGAACACTGAAGCTTTCTTT
few	.	TRBV5-6	TRBJ2-2	CASSVAGELFF	TGTGCCAGCAGCGTGGCGGGGGAGCTGTTTTTT
few	.	TRBV7-2	TRBJ1-6	CASSLTRGGSSPLHF	TGTGCCAGCAGCTTAACGCGTGGTGGGAGTTCACCCCTCCACTTT
.	TRBD1	TRBV2	TRBJ1-2	CASSQDRVYGYTF	TGTGCCAGCAGCCAGGACAGGGTTTATGGCTACACCTTC
.	.	TRBV4-1	TRBJ1-1	CASSQDRLRLRSGRDTEAFF	TGCGCCAGCAGCCAAGATAGGTTGCGACTCCGATCTGGGAGGGACACTGAAGCTTTCTTT
.	.	TRBV10-1	TRBJ2-1	CASSEGNEQFF	TGCGCCAGCAGTGAAGGGAATGAGCAGTTCTTC
few	TRBD1	TRBV30	TRBJ1-2	CAWAWTGTFGNGYTF	TGTGCCTGGGCCTGGACAGGGACCTTCGGGAATGGCTACACCTTC
.	.	TRBV7-9	TRBJ1-2	CASSLEGPSHHGYTF	TGTGCCAGCAGCTTAGAGGGGCCGAGTCACCATGGCTACACCTTC
many	TRBD2	TRBV6-1	TRBJ2-3	CASSALKRGARGDTQYF	TGTGCCAGCAGTGCCCTTAAGCGGGGGGCCCGTGGAGATACGCAGTATTTT
.	TRBD1	TRBV28	TRBJ1-2	CASSRGVAKGADGYTF	TGTGCCAGCAGCCGTGGCGTGGCCAAGGGGGCAGATGGCTACACCTTC